This passage covers 28 T cell receptor beta chains from one sample sequenced in a study of CD8 T cells in Susac syndrome (dated by TCRdb to the late 2010s). Receptor libraries were prepared by the immunoSEQ multiplex PCR assay. RNA was extracted using the RNeasy kit, and roughly 0.5 to 1 ug of the RNA was reverse transcribed with random hexamers. TCRdb passed the public sequencing reads through fastp at Q25 and MiXCR, retaining productive beta sequences. Each entry is one CDR3 protein sequence, shown with its most common DNA and genes. This sample comprises 150,000 to 200,000 distinct CDR3 sequences, around 94% of them detected only once. The ten largest clones represent roughly 0.13% of the sample. Specimen: CD4+ T cells from PBMCs. Receptor source: a human donor in good health.

The genes are TRBV18 and TRBJ1-6; possible D gene TRBD1, 5 bases. The V gene's germline CDR1 is KGHSH and CDR2 LQKENI. CDR3 size: 13 residues. V was trimmed by 6 bases and J by 7 bases, leaving 10 bases between them. The CDR3: CASSREVNSPLHF. Here the CDR3 DNA reads TGTGCCAGCTCCAGGGAGGTGAATTCACCCCTCCACTTT.

The chain is built from TRBV2 and TRBJ2-1; D uncertain. Germline V gives CDR1 SNHLY, CDR2 FYNNEI. The CDR3 has 11 residues. V lost 4 bases and J 5 bases, leaving 3 bases between the germline ends. The CDR3 nucleotides are TGTGCCAGCAGTGTTCACAATGAGCAGTTCTTC. Translating it yields CASSVHNEQFF.

The CDR3 sequence: CASSYSQGTPYEQYF. CDR3 DNA: TGTGCCAGCAGTTACTCACAGGGAACCCCCTACGAGCAGTACTTC. The rearrangement joins TRBV6-2 or TRBV6-3 to TRBJ2-7; weak D call: TRBD1 (6 bases). The V and J ends lost 0 bases and 2 bases respectively, with 11 bases between them. The CDR3 extends over 15 amino acids. Germline lookup yields CDR1 MNHEY and CDR2 SVGEGT.

V is TRBV7-8 and J is TRBJ1-3; D not certain. Germline CDR1 SGHVS, CDR2 FQNEAQ. The CDR3 length is 14 residues. V was trimmed by 5 bases and J by 0 bases, leaving 8 bases between them. The CDR3 sequence: CASSNTASGNTIYF. The CDR3 nucleotides read TGTGCCAGCAGCAACACAGCCTCTGGAAACACCATATATTTT.

This clonotype has just one count. This chain joins TRBV2 and TRBJ2-5, with TRBD1 matching over 7 bases. CDR1 and CDR2 from the germline V gene are SNHLY and FYNNEI. The CDR3 contains 15 residues. J lost 5 bases, V lost 8 bases, and 14 bases had no gene match. The CDR3 reads CASLTTGILEETQYF. The DNA for the CDR3 is TGTGCCAGCCTCACGACAGGGATCTTAGAGGAGACCCAGTACTTC.

The rearrangement links TRBV24-1 to TRBJ2-1; the match to TRBD2 covers 10 bases. V trimming: 8 bases; J trimming: 5 bases; junction bases outside the gene matches: 2. CDR3 size: 13 residues. From germline, CDR1 is KGHDR and CDR2 SFDVKD. This CDR3 is CATMLAGDNEQFF. DNA for the CDR3: TGTGCCACCATGCTAGCGGGGGACAATGAGCAGTTCTTC.

This sequence joins TRBV15 and TRBJ1-1; D is unclear. The CDR3 is made up of 14 amino acids. The ends were cut back, 3 bases at V and 1 base at J, with 9 bases in the middle. Germline V gives CDR1 LNHNV, CDR2 YYDKDF (reference sequence). DNA of the CDR3: TGTGCCACCAGCAGGGCACAATCGAACACTGAAGCTTTCTTT. This gives the protein CATSRAQSNTEAFF.

This clonotype was counted a single time. CDR3 sequence reads: CASSLGQVAEQYF. The CDR3 coding sequence is TGCGCCAGCAGCTTGGGACAGGTAGCCGAGCAGTACTTC. The chain joins TRBV5-1 to TRBJ2-7; TRBD1 might be the D (6 bases). Germline V gene lookup returns CDR1 SGHRS and CDR2 YFSETQ. V lost 0 bases to trimming and J lost 6 bases, with 10 bases between them. The length of the CDR3 is 13 residues.

This clonotype was found a few times. This chain connects TRBV2 to TRBJ2-3, with D perhaps TRBD1 (5 bases). The V end was cut by 4 bases, the J end by 1 base, with 12 bases between. The CDR3 runs 15 residues. Germline V gene lookup returns CDR1 SNHLY and CDR2 FYNNEI. The CDR3 loop is CASSGRQGGTDTQYF. The CDR3 DNA follows: TGTGCCAGCAGTGGTCGTCAGGGCGGCACAGATACGCAGTATTTT.

The chain combines TRBV27 with TRBJ1-1; possibly TRBD1 for D (5 bases). There are 14 residues in the CDR3. Trimming cost V 2 bases and J 1 base, with 8 bases left between them. CDR1 and CDR2 from the germline V gene are MNHEY and SMNVEV (reference sequence). The CDR3 protein is CASSLAGGNTEAFF. Here the CDR3 DNA reads TGTGCCAGCAGTTTAGCGGGGGGGAACACTGAAGCTTTCTTT.

This chain uses TRBV24-1 with TRBJ2-3, with 7 bases matching TRBD2. Germline trimming cut 4 bases from V and 6 bases from J; bases unmatched to any gene: 12. This CDR3 contains 16 residues. Germline loops: CDR1 KGHDR, CDR2 SFDVKD. The CDR3: CATSEGLAAPSDTQYF. The CDR3 nucleotides are TGTGCCACCAGTGAAGGTCTAGCGGCTCCTTCGGATACGCAGTATTTT.

V usage is TRBV20-1 and J usage is TRBJ2-5; the D gene is possibly TRBD2 (6 bases). V shed 3 bases and J shed 3 bases, with 11 bases lying between them. This CDR3 contains 13 residues. CDR1 and CDR2 from the germline V gene are DFQATT and SNEGSKA (reference sequence). CDR3 coding DNA: TGCAGTGCTAGCGGGGGTCCTGAAGAGACCCAGTACTTC. This gives the protein CSASGGPEETQYF.

This clonotype appeared a single time. The V call is TRBV12-3 or TRBV12-4, the J call TRBJ2-4; unclear D gene. V was pared by 6 bases and J by 7 bases, with 10 bases between. The CDR3 sequence is 12 residues long. For the CDR3, the DNA is TGTGCCAGCAGGCCCGGATCGAACATTCAGTACTTC. It translates to CASRPGSNIQYF.

Note on this clonotype: Because the CDR3 is missing its conserved closing phenylalanine or tryptophan, this is likely a read error. The chain couples TRBV4-3 to TRBJ1-5; D is undetermined. The CDR3 runs 15 residues. CDR1 and CDR2 from the germline V gene are LGHNA and YSLEER. V lost 0 bases to trimming and J lost 4 bases, with 10 bases between them. The CDR3 region has the DNA TGCGCCAGCAGCCAAGATTATTTCGGGAATCAGCCCCAGCATGTT. Its translation is CASSQDYFGNQPQHV.

This chain joins TRBV6-5 and TRBJ1-1; D is unclear. The CDR3 extends over 14 amino acids. V was shortened by 6 bases and J by 8 bases, with 19 bases between the two germline ends. Germline V gene data show CDR1 as MNHEY and CDR2 as SVGAGI. In DNA, the CDR3 is TGTGCCAGCAGCCCCCTGTCCTTAAGGCTAGAAGCTTTCTTT. Its translation: CASSPLSLRLEAFF.

This clonotype has a handful of counts. CDR3 protein: CASSVTAPGEQYF. CDR3 DNA: TGTGCCAGCAGCGTTACAGCGCCTGGCGAGCAGTACTTC. This sequence joins TRBV9 and TRBJ2-7; no firm D call. V was pared by 2 bases and J by 6 bases, with 12 bases between. Looked up from germline, CDR1 is SGDLS and CDR2 is YYNGEE. CDR3 size: 13 residues. The full variable domain, rest sourced from reference TRBV9 and TRBJ2-7, is DSGVTQTPKHLITATGQRVTLRCSPRSGDLSVYWYQQSLDQGLQFLIQYYNGEERAKGNILERFSAQQFPDLHSELNLSSLELGDSALYFCASSVTAPGEQYFGPGTRLTVT.

This clonotype was seen only once. The V gene is TRBV7-2, the J gene TRBJ1-5; D is unresolved. The CDR3 is made up of 12 amino acids. Germline CDR1 and CDR2: SGHTA and FQGNSA. V was shortened by 4 bases and J by 7 bases, with 8 bases between the two germline ends. The CDR3 spells CASSSLRQPQHF. CDR3 sequence (DNA): TGTGCCAGCAGCTCCCTCAGACAGCCCCAGCATTTT.

The chain employs TRBV6-6 and TRBJ2-5; D is unresolved. CDR3 length: 11 amino acids. Germline V gene data show CDR1 as MNHNY and CDR2 as SVGAGI (reference sequence). The V end was cut by 9 bases, the J end by 2 bases, with 7 bases between. The CDR3 sequence is CASGRQETQYF. As DNA, the CDR3 is TGTGCCAGTGGAAGACAAGAGACCCAGTACTTC.

The rearrangement joins TRBV20-1 to TRBJ2-1; 9 bases match TRBD2. With V trimmed by 4 bases and J by 8 bases, 12 bases remained unmatched. Germline values: CDR1 DFQATT, CDR2 SNEGSKA (reference sequence). The CDR3 sequence is 15 residues long. Here the CDR3 reads CSATITSGPLDEQFF. In nucleotides, the CDR3 is TGCAGTGCTACAATTACTAGCGGGCCTCTCGATGAGCAGTTCTTC.

The chain has TRBV28 and TRBJ2-5; D gene unclear. The CDR3 spans 10 residues. Trimming cost V 10 bases and J 5 bases, with 8 bases left between them. Germline CDR1 and CDR2: MDHEN and SYDVKM. CDR3 residues: CATSRETQYF. The CDR3 coding sequence is TGTGCCACCAGCCGGGAGACCCAGTACTTC.

The V gene is TRBV27, the J gene TRBJ2-2; 7 nucleotides line up with TRBD1. CDR1 MNHEY and CDR2 SMNVEV come from the germline V gene (reference sequence). The CDR3 runs 15 residues. The V segment lost 6 bases and the J segment 1 base; nucleotides outside the gene matches: 5. The CDR3 protein is CASSFGTVNTGELFF. In nucleotides, the CDR3 is TGTGCCAGCAGCTTCGGGACAGTGAACACCGGGGAGCTGTTTTTT.

This chain connects TRBV14 to TRBJ1-1; D might be TRBD1 (5 bases). The CDR3 contains 13 residues. The V end was cut by 1 base, the J end by 7 bases, with 10 bases between. In germline, CDR1 is SGHDN, CDR2 FVKESK. CDR3 DNA sequence: TGTGCCAGCAGCCAAGTGGGCAGGGTTGAAGCTTTCTTT. Encoded protein: CASSQVGRVEAFF.

CDR3 in amino acids: CASSQEVRRLNTEAFF. In DNA, the CDR3 is TGTGCCAGCAGCCAAGAGGTTCGGCGGTTGAACACTGAAGCTTTCTTT. This chain joins TRBV4-2 and TRBJ1-1; D not resolved. This CDR3 comprises 16 residues. The ends were cut back, 0 bases at V and 0 bases at J, with 11 bases in the middle. Looked up from germline, CDR1 is LGHNA and CDR2 is YNFKEQ.

The V gene is TRBV5-6, the J gene TRBJ2-7, with 7 positions matching TRBD1. The V segment lost 4 bases and the J segment 2 bases; nucleotides outside the gene matches: 3. This CDR3 has 13 amino acids. Per germline, CDR1 SGHDT and CDR2 YYEEEE. The CDR3 spells CASSIGQAYEQYF. In DNA, the CDR3 is TGTGCCAGCAGCATTGGACAGGCCTACGAGCAGTACTTC.

CDR3 bases: TGCGCCAGCAGCTTGGGCGGACTCTCGGGGGTTGAGCAGTTCTTC. Amino acid sequence: CASSLGGLSGVEQFF. V is TRBV5-1 and J is TRBJ2-1, with D possibly being TRBD2 (6 bases). The CDR3 consists of 15 residues. Germline-derived CDR1 and CDR2 are SGHRS and YFSETQ. Trimming shortened V by 0 bases and J by 9 bases, and 16 bases separated the two germline ends.

V usage is TRBV9 and J usage is TRBJ2-5; perhaps TRBD1 as D (5 bases). This CDR3 has 15 amino acids. CDR1 and CDR2 from the germline V gene are SGDLS and YYNGEE. V gave up 2 bases and J gave up 3 bases, with 14 bases separating them. The CDR3 nucleotides are TGTGCCAGCAGCGTGGGGTCAGGGCGAGAAGAGACCCAGTACTTC. Its protein is CASSVGSGREETQYF.

This chain links TRBV14 with TRBJ2-6; the D is unclear. V lost 4 bases and J 2 bases, leaving 9 bases between the germline ends. This CDR3 is 15 amino acids long. CDR1 is SGHDN and CDR2 is FVKESK in the germline V gene. The CDR3 spells CASSLERAGANVLTF. In DNA, the CDR3 is TGTGCCAGCAGCCTCGAAAGGGCTGGGGCCAACGTCCTGACTTTC.

The chain couples TRBV9 to TRBJ2-4; a weak D match, TRBD2 (7 bases). The CDR3 totals 14 residues. Per the germline V gene, CDR1 is SGDLS and CDR2 is YYNGEE. Deletions cut 7 bases from V and 5 bases from J, with 16 bases between. The CDR3 loop is CASARRGAENIQYF. CDR3 sequence (DNA): TGTGCCAGCGCGCGACGGGGGGCGGAAAACATTCAGTACTTC.